These 13 T cell receptor beta chains originate from one sample sequenced in a study of OX40 agonist ivuxolimab in advanced cancers. The method was immunoSEQ multiplex PCR; TCRdb's version includes in-frame clones alone and lacks a portion of them. Of roughly 70,000 clones in the sample, approximately 86% were seen once. Sequencing used CD4+ or CD8+ T cells sorted from blood, obtained in a trial of the OX40 agonist ivuxolimab. The source is an adult with an advanced solid tumor such as melanoma, head and neck, liver or kidney cancer.

This clone was observed once. The chain has TRBV29-1 and TRBJ1-1; tentative D call: TRBD1 (5 bases). This CDR3 is built from 13 residues. V was cut by 7 bases and J by 0 bases, with 12 bases left in between. Germline V lookup: CDR1 SQVTM, CDR2 ANQGSEA. The CDR3 sequence is CSASGRVNTEAFF. The DNA of the CDR3 is TGCAGCGCATCGGGACGGGTGAACACTGAAGCTTTCTTT.

This clone came up a few times. V and J are TRBV7-2 and TRBJ1-1, with D hard to call. The CDR3 is made up of 14 amino acids. Deletions cut 5 bases from V and 2 bases from J, with 12 bases between. From germline, CDR1 is SGHTA and CDR2 FQGNSA. In DNA form, the CDR3 reads TGTGCCAGCAGCATACCCCCGGGAAACACTGAAGCTTTCTTT. This gives the protein CASSIPPGNTEAFF.

J is TRBJ2-5 and V is TRBV11-2; D is unclear. Trimming stripped 3 bases from V and 2 bases from J, with 13 bases between. CDR3 length equals 15 residues. Germline V gene data show CDR1 as SGHAT and CDR2 as FQNNGV. The DNA for the CDR3 is TGTGCCAGCAGCTTGGGTACCGGGTCACAAGAGACCCAGTACTTC. This gives the protein CASSLGTGSQETQYF.

This clone was seen only once. This chain connects TRBV6-1 to TRBJ1-1, with D tentatively TRBD1 (6 bases). The V gene's germline CDR1 is MNHNS and CDR2 SASEGT. The CDR3 has 13 residues. Trimming removed 7 bases from V and 4 bases from J, with 13 bases in between. The CDR3 bases are TGTGCCAGCAATAAGGGGGGAGGCACTGAAGCTTTCTTT. Translated, it gives CASNKGGGTEAFF.

For the CDR3, the DNA is TGCGCCAGCCGGGACAGACGACACAATGAGCAGTTCTTC. Protein sequence: CASRDRRHNEQFF. This chain joins TRBV10-2 and TRBJ2-1; 7 bases match TRBD1. The CDR3 runs to 13 residues. CDR1 and CDR2 (germline): WSHSY, SAAADI. Trimming at V came to 8 bases and at J to 5 bases, leaving 6 bases not matched to a gene.

The V gene is TRBV16, the J gene TRBJ1-1; D remains ambiguous. From germline, CDR1 is KGHSY and CDR2 FQNENV. With 0 bases removed from V and 4 bases from J, the gap between germline ends came to 9 bases. The CDR3 runs to 14 residues. The CDR3 nucleotides read TGTGCCAGCAGCCAATCGGGTAGGAGCACTGAAGCTTTCTTT. This gives the protein CASSQSGRSTEAFF.

The V call is TRBV5-4, the J call TRBJ1-2; D uncertain. Germline V gives CDR1 SGHNT, CDR2 YYREEE (reference sequence). The CDR3 totals 14 residues. V was trimmed by 0 bases and J by 8 bases, leaving 14 bases between them. The CDR3 reads CASSLGREWRGYTF. In DNA form, the CDR3 reads TGTGCCAGCAGCTTGGGGAGGGAATGGAGAGGCTACACCTTC.

The chain is built from TRBV2 and TRBJ2-1; 9 positions agree with TRBD2. The CDR3 extends over 15 amino acids. V dropped 1 base and J dropped 13; count of bases not matched to a gene: 11. Looked up from germline, CDR1 is SNHLY and CDR2 is FYNNEI. The CDR3 region has the DNA TGTGCCAGCAGTGAAGTACTAAGACTAGCGGCCTCCCAGTTCTTC. It yields the protein CASSEVLRLAASQFF.

This chain connects TRBV27 to TRBJ2-5; D not resolved. CDR1 is MNHEY, CDR2 SMNVEV, per germline (reference sequence). The length of the CDR3 is 11 residues. V was clipped by 5 bases and J by 5 bases, with 6 bases between them. The CDR3 spells CASSTRETQYF. In DNA, the CDR3 is TGTGCCAGCAGTACCCGGGAGACCCAGTACTTC.

The chain joins TRBV10-1 to TRBJ2-3; D is unresolved. V lost 3 bases, J lost 3 bases, and 16 bases lay in between. Germline V gives CDR1 WNHNN, CDR2 SYGVQD (reference sequence). This CDR3 is 16 amino acids long. CDR3: CASSDTASAGTDTQYF. CDR3 in DNA: TGCGCCAGCAGTGATACAGCCTCTGCCGGGACAGATACGCAGTATTTT.

The chain links TRBV10-3 to TRBJ2-7; TRBD1 is a possible D gene (6 bases). This CDR3 spans 12 amino acids. With 5 bases removed from V and 4 bases from J, the gap between germline ends came to 9 bases. Germline assignment: CDR1 ENHRY and CDR2 SYGVKD. CDR3 in DNA: TGTGCCATCAGTAAACAGGGATACGAGCAGTACTTC. As protein: CAISKQGYEQYF.

The V gene is TRBV7-2, the J gene TRBJ2-7; 10 bases map to TRBD2. CDR1 SGHTA and CDR2 FQGNSA come from the germline V gene. The CDR3 is 16 residues long. The junction had 12 bases not matched to a gene; V was cut back by 5 bases and J by 5 bases. This CDR3 is CASSLRTSGSLDEQYF. The CDR3 nucleotides are TGTGCCAGCAGCCTAAGGACTAGCGGCAGTCTGGACGAGCAGTACTTC.

The genes are TRBV7-8 and TRBJ1-1; 7 bases are shared with TRBD1. The CDR3 spans 12 residues. With 5 bases clipped from V and 5 bases from J, the junction kept 2 bases outside the gene matches. Germline lookup yields CDR1 SGHVS and CDR2 FQNEAQ. CDR3 sequence: CASSAQGTEAFF. The CDR3 DNA is TGTGCCAGCAGCGCACAGGGGACTGAAGCTTTCTTT.